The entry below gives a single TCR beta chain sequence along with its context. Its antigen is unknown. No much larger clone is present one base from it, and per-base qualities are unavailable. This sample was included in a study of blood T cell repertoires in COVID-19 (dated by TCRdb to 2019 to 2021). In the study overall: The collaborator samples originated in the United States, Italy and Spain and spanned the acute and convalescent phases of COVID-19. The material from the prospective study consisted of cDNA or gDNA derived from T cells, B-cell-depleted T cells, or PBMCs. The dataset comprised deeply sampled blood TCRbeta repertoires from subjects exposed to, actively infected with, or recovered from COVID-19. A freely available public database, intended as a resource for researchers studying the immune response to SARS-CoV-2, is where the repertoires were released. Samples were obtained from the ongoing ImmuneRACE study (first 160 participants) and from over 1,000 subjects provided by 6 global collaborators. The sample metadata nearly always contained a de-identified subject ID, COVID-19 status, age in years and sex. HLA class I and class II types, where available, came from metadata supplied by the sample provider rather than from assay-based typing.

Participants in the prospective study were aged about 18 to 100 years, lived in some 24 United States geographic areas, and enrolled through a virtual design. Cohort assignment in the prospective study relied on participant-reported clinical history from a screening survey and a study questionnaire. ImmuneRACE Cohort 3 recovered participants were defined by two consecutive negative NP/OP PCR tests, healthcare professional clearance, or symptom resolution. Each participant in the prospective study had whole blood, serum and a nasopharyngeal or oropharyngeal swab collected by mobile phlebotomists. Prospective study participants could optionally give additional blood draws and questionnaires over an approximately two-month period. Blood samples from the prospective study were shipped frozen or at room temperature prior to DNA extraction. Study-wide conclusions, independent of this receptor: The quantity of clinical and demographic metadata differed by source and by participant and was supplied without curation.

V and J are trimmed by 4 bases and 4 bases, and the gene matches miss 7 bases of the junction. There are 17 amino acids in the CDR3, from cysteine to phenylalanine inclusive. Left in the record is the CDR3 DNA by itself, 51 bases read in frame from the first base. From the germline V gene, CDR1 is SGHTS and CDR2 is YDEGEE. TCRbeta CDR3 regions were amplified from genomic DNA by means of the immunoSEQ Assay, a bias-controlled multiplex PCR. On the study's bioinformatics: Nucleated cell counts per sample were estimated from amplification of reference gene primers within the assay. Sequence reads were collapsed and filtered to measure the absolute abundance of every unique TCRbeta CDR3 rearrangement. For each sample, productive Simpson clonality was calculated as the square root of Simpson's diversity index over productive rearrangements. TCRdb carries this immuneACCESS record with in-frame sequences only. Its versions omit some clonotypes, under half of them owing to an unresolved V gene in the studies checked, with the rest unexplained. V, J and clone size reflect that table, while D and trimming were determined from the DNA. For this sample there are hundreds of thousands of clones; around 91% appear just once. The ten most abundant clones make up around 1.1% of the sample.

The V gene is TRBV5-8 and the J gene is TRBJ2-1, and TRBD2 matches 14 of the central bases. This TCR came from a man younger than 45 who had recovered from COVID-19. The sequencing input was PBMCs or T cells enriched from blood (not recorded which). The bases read TGTGCCAGCAGCCCAGGGACTAGCGGGAGTAGATACAATGAGCAGTTCTTC. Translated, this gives CASSPGTSGSRYNEQFF.